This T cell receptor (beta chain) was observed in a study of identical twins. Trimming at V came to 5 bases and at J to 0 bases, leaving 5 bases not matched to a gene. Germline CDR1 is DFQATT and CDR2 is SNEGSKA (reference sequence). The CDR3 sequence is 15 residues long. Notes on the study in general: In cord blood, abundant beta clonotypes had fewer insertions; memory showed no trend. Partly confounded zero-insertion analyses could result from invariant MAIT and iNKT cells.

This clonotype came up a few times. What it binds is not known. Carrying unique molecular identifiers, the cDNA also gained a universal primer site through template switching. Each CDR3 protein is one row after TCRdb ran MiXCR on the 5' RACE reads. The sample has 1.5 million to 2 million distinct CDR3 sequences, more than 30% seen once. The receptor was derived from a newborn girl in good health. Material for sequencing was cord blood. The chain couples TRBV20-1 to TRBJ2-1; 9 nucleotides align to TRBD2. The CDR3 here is CSAARSGSSYNEQFF. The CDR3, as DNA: TGCAGTGCTGCCCGTAGCGGGAGCTCCTACAATGAGCAGTTCTTC.